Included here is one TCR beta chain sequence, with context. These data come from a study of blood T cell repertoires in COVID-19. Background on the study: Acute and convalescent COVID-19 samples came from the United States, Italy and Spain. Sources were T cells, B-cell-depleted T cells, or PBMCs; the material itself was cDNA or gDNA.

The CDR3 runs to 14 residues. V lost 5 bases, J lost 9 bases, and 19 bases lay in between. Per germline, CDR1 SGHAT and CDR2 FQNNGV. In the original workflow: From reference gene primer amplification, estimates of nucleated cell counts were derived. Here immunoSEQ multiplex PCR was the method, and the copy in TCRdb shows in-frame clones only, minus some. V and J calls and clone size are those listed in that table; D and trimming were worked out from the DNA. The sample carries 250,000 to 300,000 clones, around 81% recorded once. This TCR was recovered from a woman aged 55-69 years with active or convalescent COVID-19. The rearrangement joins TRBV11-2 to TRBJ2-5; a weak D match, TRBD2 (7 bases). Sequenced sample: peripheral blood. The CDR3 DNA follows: TGTGCCAGCAGCAGGGGGGGGTTGCAGCGAGCCCAGTACTTC. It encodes CASSRGGLQRAQYF.